Sequencing of this T cell receptor (beta chain) was carried out in a study of blood T cell repertoires in COVID-19 (dated by TCRdb to the early 2020s). As for the study more broadly: The collaborator samples originated in the United States, Italy and Spain and spanned the acute and convalescent phases of COVID-19. The samples were drawn from the first 160 participants of the ongoing ImmuneRACE study and from 950 to 1,500 subjects provided by 6 global collaborators. The material from the prospective study consisted of cDNA or gDNA derived from T cells, B-cell-depleted T cells, or PBMCs. The repertoires were released in a freely available public database meant as a resource for research on the immune response to SARS-CoV-2. Subjects who had been exposed to COVID-19, were actively infected with it, or had recovered from it provided the deeply sampled blood TCRbeta repertoires that made up the dataset. Sample metadata almost always included a de-identified subject ID, COVID-19 status, age in years and sex. Where available, HLA class I and class II types were obtained from metadata supplied by the sample provider rather than from assay-based typing.

As regards this clone: Its binding antigen is unknown. No much larger clonotype is one base removed from it; base qualities were not supplied.

Each collaborating institution followed its own protocols to collect whole blood in K2EDTA tubes. For TCRbeta analysis, collaborators shipped samples as frozen whole blood, isolated PBMCs, or DNA extracted from either of those sample types. General study outcomes and caveats: How much clinical and demographic metadata was included differed by source and by participant, and the metadata was provided uncurated.

TCRbeta CDR3 regions were amplified from genomic DNA by means of the immunoSEQ Assay, a bias-controlled multiplex PCR. Under the source paper's analysis protocol: The number of nucleated cells in each sample was estimated from the amplification of reference gene primers within the assay. Sequence reads were collapsed and filtered to measure the absolute abundance of every unique TCRbeta CDR3 rearrangement. For each sample, productive Simpson clonality was calculated by taking the square root of Simpson's diversity index across productive rearrangements. TCRdb re-hosts the immuneACCESS table, in-frame sequences only. Its copies lack some clones; in the studies checked, an unresolved V gene accounts for under half of them, and the cause for the rest is not known. The V and J calls and clone size are taken from that table; D and trimming were inferred from the DNA. The sample table shows 71,000 or so clones, and around 80% are seen once. The leading ten clones occupy more than 9.5% of the sample.

Sequencing was carried out using peripheral blood. The receptor was isolated from a middle-aged man with acute or convalescent COVID-19.

CDR3 loop: CASSLQDYGYTF. The DNA sequence is TGTGCCAGCAGTTTGCAGGACTATGGCTACACCTTC. The V and J segments used are TRBV28 and TRBJ1-2; a confident D gene designation cannot be given. The CDR3 measures 12 amino acids from cysteine to phenylalanine. The read is trimmed to its CDR3 DNA, 36 bases read in frame from base 1. V was cut back by 3 bases and J by 3 bases, leaving a gap of 5 bases between them. The germline V gene provides CDR1 MDHEN and CDR2 SYDVKM.